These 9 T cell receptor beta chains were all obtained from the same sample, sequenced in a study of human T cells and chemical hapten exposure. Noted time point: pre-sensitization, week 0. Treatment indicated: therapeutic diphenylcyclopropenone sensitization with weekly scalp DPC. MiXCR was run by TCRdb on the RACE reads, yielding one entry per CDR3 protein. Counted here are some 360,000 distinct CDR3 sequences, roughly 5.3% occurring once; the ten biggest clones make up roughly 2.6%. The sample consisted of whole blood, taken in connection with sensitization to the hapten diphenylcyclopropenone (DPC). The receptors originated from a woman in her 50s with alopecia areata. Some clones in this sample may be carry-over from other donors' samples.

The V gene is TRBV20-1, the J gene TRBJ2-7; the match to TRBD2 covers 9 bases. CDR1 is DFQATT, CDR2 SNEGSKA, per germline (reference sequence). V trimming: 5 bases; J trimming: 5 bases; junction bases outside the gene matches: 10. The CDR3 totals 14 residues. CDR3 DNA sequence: TGCAGTGCTGGGGTTAGCGGGAGAGGTCACGAGCAGTACTTC. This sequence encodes CSAGVSGRGHEQYF.

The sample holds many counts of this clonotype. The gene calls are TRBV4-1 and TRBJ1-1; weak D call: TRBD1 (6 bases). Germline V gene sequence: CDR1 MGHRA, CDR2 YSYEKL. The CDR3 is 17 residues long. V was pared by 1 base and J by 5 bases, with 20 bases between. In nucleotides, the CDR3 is TGCGCCAGCAGCCAAGCCCAAAGCAGGGGAGGAGGAACTGAAGCTTTCTTT. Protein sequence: CASSQAQSRGGGTEAFF.

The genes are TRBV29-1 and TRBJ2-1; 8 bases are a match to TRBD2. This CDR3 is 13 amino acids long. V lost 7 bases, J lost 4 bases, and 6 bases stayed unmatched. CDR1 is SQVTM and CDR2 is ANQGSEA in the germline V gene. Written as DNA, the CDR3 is TGCAGCGCCCTAGGCGGGGGGTACAATGAGCAGTTCTTC. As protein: CSALGGGYNEQFF.

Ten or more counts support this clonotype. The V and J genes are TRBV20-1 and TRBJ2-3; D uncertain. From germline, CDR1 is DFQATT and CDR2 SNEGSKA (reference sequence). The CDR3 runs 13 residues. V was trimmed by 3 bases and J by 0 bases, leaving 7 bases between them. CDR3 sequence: CSARPGSTDTQYF. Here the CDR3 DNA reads TGCAGTGCTAGGCCCGGTAGCACAGATACGCAGTATTTT.

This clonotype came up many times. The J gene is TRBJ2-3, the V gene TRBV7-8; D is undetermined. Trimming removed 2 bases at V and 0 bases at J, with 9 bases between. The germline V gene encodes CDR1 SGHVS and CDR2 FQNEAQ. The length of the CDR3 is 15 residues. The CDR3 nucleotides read TGTGCCAGCAGCTTATCCCCCCCAAGCACAGATACGCAGTATTTT. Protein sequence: CASSLSPPSTDTQYF.

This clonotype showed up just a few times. The DNA of the CDR3 is TGTGCCAGCAGCCACGGACTGGGAGCGAGCAATCAGCCCCAGCATTTT. It yields the protein CASSHGLGASNQPQHF. The rearrangement uses TRBV6-6 and TRBJ1-5; no firm D call. V lost 6 bases to trimming and J lost 1 base, with 16 bases between them. The CDR3 sequence is 16 residues long. Per germline, CDR1 MNHNY and CDR2 SVGAGI (reference sequence).

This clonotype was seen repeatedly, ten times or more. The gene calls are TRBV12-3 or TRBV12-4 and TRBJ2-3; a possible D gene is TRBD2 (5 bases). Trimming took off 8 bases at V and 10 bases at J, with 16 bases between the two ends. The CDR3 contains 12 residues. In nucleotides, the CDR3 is TGTGCCAGCCGCTATAGCGTGGCTGCGCAGTATTTT. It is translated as CASRYSVAAQYF.

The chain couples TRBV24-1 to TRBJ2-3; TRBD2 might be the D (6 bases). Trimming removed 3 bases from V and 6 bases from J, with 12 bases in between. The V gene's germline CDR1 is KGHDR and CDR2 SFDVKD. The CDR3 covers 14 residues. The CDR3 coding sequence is TGTGCCACCAGTGATGTAGTGGGAGGCGATACGCAGTATTTT. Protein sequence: CATSDVVGGDTQYF.

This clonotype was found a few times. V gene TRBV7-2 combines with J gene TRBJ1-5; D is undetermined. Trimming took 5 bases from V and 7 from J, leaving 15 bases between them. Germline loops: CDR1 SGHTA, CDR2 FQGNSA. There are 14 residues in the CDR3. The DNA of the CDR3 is TGTGCCAGCAGCCCGCTAGGGTCCGACCAGCCCCAGCATTTT. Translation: CASSPLGSDQPQHF.